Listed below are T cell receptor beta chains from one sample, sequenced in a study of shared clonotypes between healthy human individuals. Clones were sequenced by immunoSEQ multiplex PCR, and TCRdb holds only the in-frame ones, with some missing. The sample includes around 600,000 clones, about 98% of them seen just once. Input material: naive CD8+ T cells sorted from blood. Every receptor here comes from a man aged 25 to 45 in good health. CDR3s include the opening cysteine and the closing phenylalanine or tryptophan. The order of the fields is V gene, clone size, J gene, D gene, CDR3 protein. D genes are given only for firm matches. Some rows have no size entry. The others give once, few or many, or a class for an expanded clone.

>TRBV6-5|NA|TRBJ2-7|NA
CASTWSGGSLEQYF
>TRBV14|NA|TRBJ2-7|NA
CASSFTGESSYEQYF
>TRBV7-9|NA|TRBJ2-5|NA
CASSLPGDGYFETQYF
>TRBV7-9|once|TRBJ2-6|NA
CARGTTEVSGANVLTF
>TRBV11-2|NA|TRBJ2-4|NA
CASSDDLTRPHQYF
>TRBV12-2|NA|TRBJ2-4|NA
CASRLSGTGNIQYF
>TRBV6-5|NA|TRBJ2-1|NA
CASSYSGAGYNEQFF
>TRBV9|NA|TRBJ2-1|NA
CASSSRGEQFF
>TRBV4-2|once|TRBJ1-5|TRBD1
CASSQDYRQGSFSQPQHF
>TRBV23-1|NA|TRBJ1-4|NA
CASSQSEGAVGGEKLFF
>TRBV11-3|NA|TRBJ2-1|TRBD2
CASRRPLGRGNNEQFF
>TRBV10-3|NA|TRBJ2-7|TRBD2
CAISFLGGISYEQYF
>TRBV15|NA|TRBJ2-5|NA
CATSGALSAKETQYF
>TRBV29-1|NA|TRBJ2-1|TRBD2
CSVLLGLAALRSYNEQFF
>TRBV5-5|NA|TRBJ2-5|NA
CASSLVDRQETQYF
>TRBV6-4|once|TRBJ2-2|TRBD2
CASRRLAGGPGELFF
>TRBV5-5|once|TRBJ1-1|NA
CASSDTVNTEAFF
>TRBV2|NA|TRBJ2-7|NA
CASSSLVGLGEQYF